Listed below are T cell receptor beta chains from one sample, sequenced in a study of T cell responses to AZD1222 COVID-19 vaccine. Clones were sequenced by immunoSEQ multiplex PCR, and TCRdb holds only the in-frame ones, with some missing. The repertoire includes some 120,000 clones, around 85% of them detected once, and roughly 1.7% sits in the top ten. The starting material was peripheral blood, obtained on day 0 of AZD1222 vaccination. The receptor source for this set is an adult in good health. The CDR3 runs from the conserved cysteine through the conserved F or W. Fields, in order: CDR3 length, J gene, clone size, D gene, V gene, CDR3 DNA, CDR3 protein. The D gene is left open where the match is weak. Clone size, where shown, is once, few, many, or a class for clones that have expanded.

>11|TRBJ1-2|-|-|TRBV20-1
TGCAGTGCGACCCCAGGGGCCGGCTACACCTTC
CSATPGAGYTF
>19|TRBJ2-1|-|TRBD2|TRBV7-6
TGTGCCAGCAGCTTAGGAGCCCTCTTGGCGGGAGGGCCTGGGAATGAGCAGTTCTTC
CASSLGALLAGGPGNEQFF
>12|TRBJ1-2|-|-|TRBV28
TGTGCCAGCAGTTTGGGGGCGTATGGCTACACCTTC
CASSLGAYGYTF
>16|TRBJ1-1|-|TRBD1|TRBV7-2
TGTGCCAGCAGCTACACAGGGGGCCTTTCGAACACTGAAGCTTTCTTT
CASSYTGGLSNTEAFF
>16|TRBJ2-2|-|-|TRBV10-3
TGTGCCATCAGTGCAGGGTATGGCTTTGAGACCGGGGAGCTGTTTTTT
CAISAGYGFETGELFF
>14|TRBJ2-7|-|-|TRBV11-3
TGTGCCAGCAGCACGATCTGGGACACCTACGAGCAGTACTTC
CASSTIWDTYEQYF
>14|TRBJ2-3|-|TRBD2|TRBV7-3
TGTGCCAGCAGCTTCGTAGCGGGACCGGATACGCAGTATTTT
CASSFVAGPDTQYF
>14|TRBJ2-5|-|-|TRBV18
TGTGCCAGCTCACTATCCGGACAAAAAGAGACCCAGTACTTC
CASSLSGQKETQYF
>19|TRBJ1-3|-|TRBD1|TRBV3-1/TRBV3-2
TGTGCCAGCAGCCAACATAGGACGGGACAGGGGACCTCTGGAAACACCATATATTTT
CASSQHRTGQGTSGNTIYF
>15|TRBJ1-5|-|TRBD1|TRBV10-2
TGCGCCAGCAGGCTACAGGGGAATAGCAATCAGCCCCAGCATTTT
CASRLQGNSNQPQHF
>13|TRBJ1-2|-|-|TRBV5-6
TGTGCCAGCAGCTTACGGCGGAACTATGGCTACACCTTC
CASSLRRNYGYTF
>13|TRBJ1-3|-|-|TRBV5-1
TGCGCCAGCAGCTTAGGACCGGGAAACACCATATATTTT
CASSLGPGNTIYF
>12|TRBJ2-7|-|-|TRBV30
TGTGCCTGGGGTATCGGCTCCTACGAGCAGTACTTC
CAWGIGSYEQYF
>14|TRBJ2-7|-|TRBD2|TRBV5-8
TGTGCCAGCAGCCGTGGGGGGGGAGATTACGAGCAGTACTTC
CASSRGGGDYEQYF
>15|TRBJ2-5|-|-|TRBV15
TGTGCCACCAGCAGAGGGGGGACGGGCCAAGAGACCCAGTACTTC
CATSRGGTGQETQYF
>16|TRBJ1-2|-|-|TRBV24-1
TGTGCCACCAGTGATCCCCGGGCCGTGAGTGGCTATGGCTACACCTTC
CATSDPRAVSGYGYTF
>14|TRBJ1-1|once|-|TRBV11-3
TGTGCCAGCAGCGTTTACAGGGTGGACACTGAAGCTTTCTTT
CASSVYRVDTEAFF
>12|TRBJ1-5|-|-|TRBV6-6
TGTGCCAGCAGTTACAGGCATCAGCCCCAGCATTTT
CASSYRHQPQHF
>15|TRBJ2-7|-|TRBD2|TRBV3-1/TRBV3-2
TGTGCCAGCAGTTTCAGCAGGGACTACTCCTACGAGCAGTACTTC
CASSFSRDYSYEQYF